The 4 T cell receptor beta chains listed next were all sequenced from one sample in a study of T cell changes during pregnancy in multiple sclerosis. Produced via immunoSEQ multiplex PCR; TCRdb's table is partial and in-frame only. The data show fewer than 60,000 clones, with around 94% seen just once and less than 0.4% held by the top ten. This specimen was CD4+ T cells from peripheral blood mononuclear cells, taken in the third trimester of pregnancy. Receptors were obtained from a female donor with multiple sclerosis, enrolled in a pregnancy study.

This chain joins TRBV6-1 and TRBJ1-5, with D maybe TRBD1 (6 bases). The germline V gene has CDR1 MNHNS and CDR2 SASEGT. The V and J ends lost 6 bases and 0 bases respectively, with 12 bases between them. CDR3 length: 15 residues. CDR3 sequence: CASRLTGFSNQPQHF. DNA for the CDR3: TGTGCCAGCAGGTTAACAGGGTTTAGCAATCAGCCCCAGCATTTT.

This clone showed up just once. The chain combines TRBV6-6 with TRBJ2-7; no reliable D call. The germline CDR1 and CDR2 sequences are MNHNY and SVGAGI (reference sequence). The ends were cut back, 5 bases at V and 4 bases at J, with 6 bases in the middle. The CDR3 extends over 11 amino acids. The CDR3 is CASSEQYEQYF. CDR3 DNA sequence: TGTGCCAGCAGTGAACAATACGAGCAGTACTTC.

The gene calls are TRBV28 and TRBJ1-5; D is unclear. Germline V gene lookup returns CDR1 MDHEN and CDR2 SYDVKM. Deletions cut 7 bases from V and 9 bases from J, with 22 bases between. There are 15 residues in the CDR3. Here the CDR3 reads CASTSFQSVLLPQHF. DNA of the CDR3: TGTGCCAGCACCTCGTTCCAGTCCGTGCTTTTGCCCCAGCATTTT.

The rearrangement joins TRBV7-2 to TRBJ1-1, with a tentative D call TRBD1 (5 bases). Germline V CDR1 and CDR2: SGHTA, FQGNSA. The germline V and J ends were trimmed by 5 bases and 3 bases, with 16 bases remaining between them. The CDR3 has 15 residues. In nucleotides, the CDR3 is TGTGCCAGCAGCACTCGACAGTCTTGGGACACTGAAGCTTTCTTT. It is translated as CASSTRQSWDTEAFF.